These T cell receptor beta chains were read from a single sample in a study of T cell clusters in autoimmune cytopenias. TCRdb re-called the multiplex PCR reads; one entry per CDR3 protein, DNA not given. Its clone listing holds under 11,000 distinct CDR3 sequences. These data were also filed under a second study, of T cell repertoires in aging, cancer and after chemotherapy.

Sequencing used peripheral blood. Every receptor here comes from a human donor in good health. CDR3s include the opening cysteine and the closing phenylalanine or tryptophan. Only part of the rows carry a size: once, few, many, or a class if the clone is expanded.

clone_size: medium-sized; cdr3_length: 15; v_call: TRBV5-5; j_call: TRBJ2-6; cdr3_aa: CASSLQGAGANVLTF
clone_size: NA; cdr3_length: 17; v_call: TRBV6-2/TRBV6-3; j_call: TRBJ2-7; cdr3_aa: CASSQLWGGRNSYEQYF
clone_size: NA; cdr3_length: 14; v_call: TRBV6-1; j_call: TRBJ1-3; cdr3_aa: CASTKGQSGNTIYF
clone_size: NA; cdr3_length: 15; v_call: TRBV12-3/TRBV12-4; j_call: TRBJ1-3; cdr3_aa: CASRLTGGSGNTIYF
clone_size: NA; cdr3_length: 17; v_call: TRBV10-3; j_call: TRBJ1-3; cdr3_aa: CAISDPVASSSGNTIYF
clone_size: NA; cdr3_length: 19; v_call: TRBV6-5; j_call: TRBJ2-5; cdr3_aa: CASSFEYIGTGGYRETQYF
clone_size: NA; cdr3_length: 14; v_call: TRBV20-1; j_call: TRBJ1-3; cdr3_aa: CSAFTGGYGNTIYF
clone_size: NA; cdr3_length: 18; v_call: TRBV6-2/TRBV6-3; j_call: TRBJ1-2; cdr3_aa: CASSYSSAPRTGKNGYTF
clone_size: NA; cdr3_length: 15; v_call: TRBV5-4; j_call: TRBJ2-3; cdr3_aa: CASSSTSGGAGTQYF
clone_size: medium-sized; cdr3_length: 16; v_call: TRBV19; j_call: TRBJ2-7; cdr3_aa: CASSKISGSRAHEQYF
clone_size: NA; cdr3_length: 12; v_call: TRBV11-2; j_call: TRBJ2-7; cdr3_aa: CASSPLWEEQYF
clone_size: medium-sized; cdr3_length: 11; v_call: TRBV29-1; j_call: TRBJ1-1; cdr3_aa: CSVVGFPEAFF
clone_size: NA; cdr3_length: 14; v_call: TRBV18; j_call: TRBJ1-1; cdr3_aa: CASSPPLPSPNAFF
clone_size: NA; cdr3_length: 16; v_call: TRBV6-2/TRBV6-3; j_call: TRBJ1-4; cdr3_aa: CASSYEGGVTNEKLIF
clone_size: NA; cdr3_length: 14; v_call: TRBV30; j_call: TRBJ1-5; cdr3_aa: CAWSVGGGNQPQHF
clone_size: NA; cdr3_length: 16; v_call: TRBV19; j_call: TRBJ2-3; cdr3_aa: CASSPGQPPGADTQYF
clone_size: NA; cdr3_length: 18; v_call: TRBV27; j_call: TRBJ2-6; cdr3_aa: CASSLTGGLISGANVLTF
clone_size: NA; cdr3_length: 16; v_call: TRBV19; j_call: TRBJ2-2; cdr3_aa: CASSQDPRESTGELFF
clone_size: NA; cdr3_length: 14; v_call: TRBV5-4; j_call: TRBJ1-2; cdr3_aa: CASSLGTANYGYTF
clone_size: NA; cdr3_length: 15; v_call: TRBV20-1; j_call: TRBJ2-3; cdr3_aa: CSARIAGEGTDTQYF
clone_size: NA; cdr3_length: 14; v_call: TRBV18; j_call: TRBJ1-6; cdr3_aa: CASSPRQDDSPLHF
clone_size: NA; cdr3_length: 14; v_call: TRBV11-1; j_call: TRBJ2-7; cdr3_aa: CASSLELAKYEQYF
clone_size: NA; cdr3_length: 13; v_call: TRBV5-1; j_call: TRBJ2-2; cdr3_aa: CASSPEPTGELFF
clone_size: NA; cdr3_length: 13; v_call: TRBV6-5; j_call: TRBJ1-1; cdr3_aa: CASSSTGSREAFF
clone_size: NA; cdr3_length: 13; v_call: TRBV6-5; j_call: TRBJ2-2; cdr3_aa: CASNGPYTGELFF
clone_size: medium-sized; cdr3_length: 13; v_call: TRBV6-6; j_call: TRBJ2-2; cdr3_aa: CAGFRPSTGELFF
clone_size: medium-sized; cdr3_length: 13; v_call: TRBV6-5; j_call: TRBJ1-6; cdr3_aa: CASSSTRQSPLHF
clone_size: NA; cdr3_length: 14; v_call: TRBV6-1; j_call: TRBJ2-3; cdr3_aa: CASSEGQPVHTQYF
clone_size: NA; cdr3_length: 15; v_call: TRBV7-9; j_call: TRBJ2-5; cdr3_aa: CASSAQTGRQETQYF
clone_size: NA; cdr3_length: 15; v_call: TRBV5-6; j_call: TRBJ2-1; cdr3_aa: CASSPQHLWGNEQFF
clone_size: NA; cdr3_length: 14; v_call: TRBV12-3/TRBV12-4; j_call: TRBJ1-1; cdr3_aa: CASSLGRENTEAFF
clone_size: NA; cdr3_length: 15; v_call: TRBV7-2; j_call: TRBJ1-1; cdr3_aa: CASSARTFMNTEAFF
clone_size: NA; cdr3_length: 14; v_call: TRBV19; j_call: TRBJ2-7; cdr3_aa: CASSPLAGRYEQYF
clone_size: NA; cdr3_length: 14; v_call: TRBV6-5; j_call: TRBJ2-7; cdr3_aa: CASSHRDRGYEQYF
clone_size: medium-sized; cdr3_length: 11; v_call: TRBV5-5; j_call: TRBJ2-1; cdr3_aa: CASGSWIEQFF
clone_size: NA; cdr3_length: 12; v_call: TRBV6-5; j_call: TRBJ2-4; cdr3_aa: CASSPNRGIQYF